Presented here are 3 T cell receptor beta chains from one specimen sequenced in a study of shared clonotypes between healthy human individuals. TCRdb's copy holds only in-frame clones and misses some; the assay was immunoSEQ multiplex PCR. The table records approximately 1.5 million clones, around 98.5% of them present only once. Sequences were obtained from naive CD4+ T cells sorted from blood. Subset of the sample: CD45RA+ positively selected. The origin of the receptors is a man aged 25-40 years in good health.

The gene calls are TRBV7-2 and TRBJ1-2; tentative D call: TRBD1 (5 bases). This CDR3 comprises 14 residues. From germline, CDR1 is SGHTA and CDR2 FQGNSA. V lost 3 bases, J lost 5 bases, and 13 bases lay in between. CDR3: CASSFLTAVYGYTF. The CDR3 DNA reads TGTGCCAGCAGCTTTTTGACAGCAGTATATGGCTACACCTTC.

The V and J genes are TRBV7-9 and TRBJ2-7; D assignment may be TRBD1 or TRBD2 (5 bases each). Trimming removed 4 bases from V and 2 bases from J, with 9 bases in between. The germline V gene encodes CDR1 SEHNR and CDR2 FQNEAQ (reference sequence). This CDR3 has 13 amino acids. The CDR3 bases are TGTGCCAGCAGCTCCCCGGGACCCTACGAGCAGTACTTC. Amino acids: CASSSPGPYEQYF.

This sequence joins TRBV6-1 and TRBJ1-5, with 7 bases fitting TRBD1. The CDR3 loop spans 15 amino acids. Germline CDR1 MNHNS, CDR2 SASEGT. V dropped 5 bases and J dropped 6; count of bases not matched to a gene: 10. Written as DNA, the CDR3 is TGTGCCAGCAGTCCAATGACAGGGTTGCTTCAGCCCCAGCATTTT. Protein sequence: CASSPMTGLLQPQHF.